This note documents a single TCR beta chain sequence. The antigen remains unidentified. The data derive from a study of T cell responses to AZD1222 COVID-19 vaccine. Study-level points and caveats: Donors, mostly white British, included more females; clonal diversity was possibly underestimated. Following two doses of AZD1222, Spike-specific TCR breadth and depth rose. Sampling captured repertoires only after the peak T cell response.

The CDR3 totals 13 residues. Germline V lookup: CDR1 MNHEY, CDR2 SVGAGI. V gave up 5 bases and J gave up 4 bases; unmatched junction bases: 3. TCRdb's copy holds only in-frame clones and misses some; the assay was immunoSEQ multiplex PCR. Of over 100,000 clones in the sample, roughly nine tenths were seen once. Sequencing used peripheral blood, obtained on day 0 of AZD1222 vaccination. V is TRBV6-5 and J is TRBJ1-2; 8 nucleotides line up with TRBD1. The receptor comes from an adult in good health. CDR3 nucleotides: TGTGCCAGCAGTAATACAGGGGGCTATGGCTACACCTTC. Its translation: CASSNTGGYGYTF.